The clone carrying this T cell receptor (beta chain) was picked up a small number of times. What it binds is unknown. CDR3 length: 11 residues. V shed 6 bases and J shed 13 bases, with 12 bases lying between them. Germline CDR1 is SNHLY and CDR2 is FYNNEI. The record originates from a study of shared clonotypes between healthy human individuals. Study information: The donor group consisted of two women and three men, aged 18 to 49.

Findings and limits, study-wide: Generally, estimated richness proved larger in naive subsets than it did in memory subsets. For sorted subsets, rarefaction showed incomplete sequencing despite large depth.

The protocol was immunoSEQ multiplex PCR, while the TCRdb copy is restricted to in-frame clones and leaves out a portion. Of some 1,100,000 clones in the sample, around 82% are singletons; the top ten hold more than 0.5%. The sequenced sample was memory CD4+ T cells from PBMCs. Subset specified: CD45RA-negative fraction. This TCR derives from a man younger than 35 in good health. Some clones in this sample may be carry-over from other donors' samples. The chain employs TRBV2 and TRBJ1-4; the D is unclear. This CDR3 reads CASSGDVGLFF. The CDR3 nucleotides read TGTGCCAGCAGCGGGGATGTGGGACTGTTTTTT.